The 7 T cell receptor beta chains below were found in one sample sequenced in a study of T cells in localized non-small cell lung cancer. Repertoires were generated with immunoSEQ multiplex PCR, while TCRdb's copy carries only in-frame clones and drops some. Counted here are 1,200 to 1,500 clones, less than 30% occurring once; the ten biggest clones make up under 20%. This specimen was normal lung tissue next to the tumor, taken before any cancer treatment. The receptors were gathered from a woman aged 35-70 years with stage I squamous cell lung carcinoma.

The V gene is TRBV9, the J gene TRBJ1-2; maybe TRBD1 (5 bases). Germline values: CDR1 SGDLS, CDR2 YYNGEE. CDR3 size: 13 residues. Trimming took off 3 bases at V and 4 bases at J, with 10 bases between the two ends. The CDR3 nucleotides are TGTGCCAGCAGCGCTCAGGGTAGCTATGGCTACACCTTC. Protein: CASSAQGSYGYTF.

This clone was detected only once. This rearrangement joins TRBV14 to TRBJ2-3, with 10 bases matching TRBD2. This CDR3 has 15 residues. The J segment lost 6 bases and the V segment lost 4 bases, leaving 7 bases of the junction unmatched. Germline CDR1 SGHDN, CDR2 FVKESK. The CDR3 DNA sequence: TGTGCCAGCAGCCCCGGACTAGCGGCGAAGGATACGCAGTATTTT. Its protein is CASSPGLAAKDTQYF.

The V and J genes are TRBV25-1 and TRBJ2-2; 7 nucleotides agree with TRBD1. Germline values: CDR1 MGHDK, CDR2 SYGVNS. J gave up 6 bases and V 4 bases, and 2 bases lay outside the gene matches. CDR3 size: 13 residues. CDR3 nucleotide sequence: TGTGCCAGCAGTGGCCAGGGGGCCGGGGAGCTGTTTTTT. Its protein is CASSGQGAGELFF. The entire variable domain, with the rest obtained from reference TRBV25-1 and TRBJ2-2, is as follows: EADIYQTPRYLVIGTGKKITLECSQTMGHDKMYWYQQDPGMELHLIHYSYGVNSTEKGDLSSESTVSRIRTEHFPLTLESARPSHTSQYLCASSGQGAGELFFGEGSRLTVL.

This clone showed up just a few times. The chain links TRBV18 to TRBJ1-1, with 8 bases fitting TRBD1. The CDR3 has 15 residues. Germline loops: CDR1 KGHSH, CDR2 LQKENI. The V gene end was trimmed by 2 bases and the J gene end by 3 bases; junction bases not matched to a gene: 5. CDR3 sequence (DNA): TGTGCCAGCTCACCATCAGGACAGGGATACACTGAAGCTTTCTTT. This encodes CASSPSGQGYTEAFF.

This clone was observed once. The chain uses TRBV14 and TRBJ1-1, with D uncertain. There are 14 residues in the CDR3. Looked up from germline, CDR1 is SGHDN and CDR2 is FVKESK. V was cut by 5 bases and J by 1 base, with 11 bases left in between. The CDR3 DNA sequence: TGTGCCAGCAGCGTTCTACCTACGAACACTGAAGCTTTCTTT. The encoded protein is CASSVLPTNTEAFF.

Only a few counts were recorded for this clone. The chain links TRBV19 to TRBJ1-5; D not resolved. CDR1 is LNHDA, CDR2 SQIVND, per germline (reference sequence). V lost 4 bases and J lost 0, with 13 bases in between. This CDR3 spans 16 amino acids. This chain's CDR3 is CASSTVLGDSNQPQHF. DNA of the CDR3: TGTGCCAGTAGTACGGTCCTGGGTGATAGCAATCAGCCCCAGCATTTT.

This clone was counted only a few times. The rearrangement joins TRBV14 to TRBJ2-7; TRBD2 is a possible D gene (6 bases). The germline V gene has CDR1 SGHDN and CDR2 FVKESK. V lost 0 bases and J 3 bases, leaving 12 bases between the germline ends. This CDR3 comprises 15 residues. The CDR3: CASSQDPGGYYEQYF. Here the CDR3 DNA reads TGTGCCAGCAGCCAAGACCCCGGGGGATACTACGAGCAGTACTTC.